This TCR beta chain was found in a study of cytomegalovirus exposure and HLA in healthy donors. Comment on this clone: Its antigen is still unknown.

General study results and limits: Whilst most TCR sequences proved rare, a subset of public TCRs occurred across many donors. Later analysis showed TCR association rates varying by HLA locus, highest for DRB1 and lowest for HLA-C.

Germline V CDR1 and CDR2: MGHRA, YSYEKL. Losses at the gene ends were 7 bases for V and 1 base for J; bases not matched to a gene: 2. CDR3 length equals 14 residues. The PCR contained 60 Vbeta and 13 Jbeta primers. In the source study's methods: Among the unique TCR beta chains that a later analysis counted, around 72 million in all, 10 million to 13 million were shared. Profiling relied on immunoSEQ multiplex PCR, and the TCRdb table lists in-frame clones only, not all of them. V, J and clone size were drawn from that table, and D and trimming were deduced from the DNA. The sample carries roughly 90,000 clones, less than 80% recorded once.

The receptor's source is a man aged 25-45 years in good health and CMV-seropositive. Source material: PBMCs. The chain couples TRBV4-1 to TRBJ2-2; 8 nucleotides match TRBD1. CDR3 sequence reads: CASMGQENTGELFF. CDR3 bases: TGCGCCAGCATGGGACAGGAGAACACCGGGGAGCTGTTTTTT.